These 2 T cell receptor beta chains were sequenced from one sample in a study of T cell responses to AZD1222 COVID-19 vaccine. The data were produced by immunoSEQ multiplex PCR, yet TCRdb's version contains in-frame clones alone and is incomplete. Of fewer than 120,000 clones in the sample, about 90% are singletons; the top ten hold 7.5% to 9%. The sequencing used peripheral blood, collected on day 0 of AZD1222 vaccination. These receptors came from an adult in good health.

The chain recombines TRBV2 with TRBJ2-7; possibly TRBD1 for D (7 bases). CDR3 length: 13 residues. Per germline, CDR1 SNHLY and CDR2 FYNNEI. V was trimmed by 8 bases and J by 7 bases, leaving 18 bases between them. The CDR3 coding sequence is TGTGCCAGCGGCAGACAGGGAGGTCTGGAGCAGTACTTC. Amino acids: CASGRQGGLEQYF.

The J gene is TRBJ1-3, the V gene TRBV5-1; D might be TRBD1 (6 bases). Between the trimmed V and J ends, which lost 4 bases and 0 bases, there was a span of 11 bases. This CDR3 is built from 15 residues. Germline CDR1 SGHRS, CDR2 YFSETQ. The DNA of the CDR3 is TGCGCCAGCAGCAACACAGGGAACTCTGGAAACACCATATATTTT. Amino acid sequence: CASSNTGNSGNTIYF.